The 14 T cell receptor beta chains given below trace back to one sample, sequenced in a study of cytomegalovirus exposure and HLA in healthy donors. 13 Jbeta primers and 60 Vbeta primers were used for the PCR. Sequenced by immunoSEQ multiplex PCR; TCRdb stores in-frame clones only, minus some. The data hold 150,000 to 200,000 clones, with roughly 80% observed a single time. The sequencing input was PBMCs. Receptors originate from a man in his forties or fifties in good health and CMV-seropositive.

The chain carries TRBV11-1 and TRBJ2-1, with 10 bases fitting TRBD2. The germline gives CDR1 SGHAT, CDR2 FQDESV (reference sequence). There are 14 residues in the CDR3. The trim removed 2 bases at V and 12 bases at J, leaving 7 bases unmatched. CDR3 region: CASSLPLAGAVQFF. CDR3 DNA: TGTGCCAGCAGCTTACCGCTAGCGGGAGCAGTGCAGTTCTTC.

In this sample, this clone turned up a few times. V and J are TRBV7-2 and TRBJ2-1; TRBD2 matches at 11 bases. The V and J ends lost 3 bases and 6 bases, in that order; junction bases with no gene match: 1. The CDR3 spans 14 residues. The germline V gene encodes CDR1 SGHTA and CDR2 FQGNSA. In DNA form, the CDR3 reads TGTGCCAGCAGCTTTAGCGGGGGGGTCAATGAGCAGTTCTTC. The encoded protein is CASSFSGGVNEQFF.

This clone appeared a few times. CDR3 amino acids: CASSQDRASGTPYEQYF. As DNA, the CDR3 is TGCGCCAGCAGCCAAGATAGGGCTAGCGGGACCCCCTACGAGCAGTACTTC. V is TRBV4-3 and J is TRBJ2-7, with 9 bases identical to TRBD2. This CDR3 has 17 residues. Germline V gives CDR1 LGHNA, CDR2 YSLEER. Trimming at V came to 0 bases and at J to 2 bases, leaving 8 bases not matched to a gene.

The genes are TRBV7-9 and TRBJ2-3; 7 positions match TRBD2. The CDR3 consists of 16 residues. J gave up 3 bases and V 4 bases, and 10 bases lay outside the gene matches. From germline, CDR1 is SEHNR and CDR2 FQNEAQ (reference sequence). This CDR3 reads CASSWTTSSRTDTQYF. In DNA form, the CDR3 reads TGTGCCAGCAGCTGGACGACTAGCTCCCGAACAGATACGCAGTATTTT.

CDR3 in amino acids: CASSLMGEGGELFF. The CDR3 DNA sequence: TGTGCCAGCAGTTTGATGGGCGAGGGCGGGGAGCTGTTTTTT. This chain joins TRBV28 and TRBJ2-2; the D gene is possibly TRBD2 (5 bases). Trimming took off 3 bases at V and 7 bases at J, with 12 bases between the two ends. Germline V lookup: CDR1 MDHEN, CDR2 SYDVKM. The CDR3 extends over 14 amino acids. Looking up the rest from reference TRBV28 and TRBJ2-2 gives the full variable domain: DVKVTQSSRYLVKRTGEKVFLECVQDMDHENMFWYRQDPGLGLRLIYFSYDVKMKEKGDIPEGYSVSREKKERFSLILESASTNQTSMYLCASSLMGEGGELFFGEGSRLTVL.

This clone was seen only a few times. The rearrangement joins TRBV19 to TRBJ1-1; 7 bases are shared with TRBD1. The ends lost 4 bases at V and 3 bases at J; junction bases unmatched: 5. The CDR3 has 14 residues. Per germline, CDR1 LNHDA and CDR2 SQIVND (reference sequence). The DNA for the CDR3 is TGTGCCAGTAGTAAGACAGGGCTTGACACTGAAGCTTTCTTT. Protein: CASSKTGLDTEAFF.

The V gene is TRBV9, the J gene TRBJ1-1; D might be TRBD1 (5 bases). Germline-derived CDR1 and CDR2 are SGDLS and YYNGEE. The CDR3 is 15 amino acids. The germline V and J ends were trimmed by 6 bases and 0 bases, with 15 bases remaining between them. The CDR3 DNA reads TGTGCCAGCACCCCCGGTGGACAATTGAACACTGAAGCTTTCTTT. Encoded protein: CASTPGGQLNTEAFF.

The CDR3 nucleotides are TGTGCCAGCAGCTTACTTGGGGGCGGGTTCTCTGGGGCCAACGTCCTGACTTTC. This encodes CASSLLGGGFSGANVLTF. J is TRBJ2-6 and V is TRBV7-9, with a weak D call TRBD1 (6 bases). V was cut by 2 bases and J by 0 bases, with 14 bases left in between. The CDR3 loop spans 18 amino acids. Germline loops: CDR1 SEHNR, CDR2 FQNEAQ (reference sequence).

This clone came up a few times. The chain links TRBV21-1 to TRBJ1-2; TRBD1, as called in the table, went unchecked against the DNA. TRBV21-1 is a listed pseudogene. The CDR3 length is 15 residues. CDR3 sequence reads: CASSKGTGRIYGYTF. The CDR3, as DNA: TGTGCCAGCAGCAAAGGGACAGGGAGAATCTATGGCTACACCTTC.

The chain employs TRBV13 and TRBJ2-7, with TRBD2 identical over 9 bases. In germline, CDR1 is PRHDT, CDR2 FYEKMQ (reference sequence). The V and J ends lost 4 bases and 2 bases, in that order; junction bases with no gene match: 6. The CDR3 has 15 residues. DNA for the CDR3: TGTGCCAGCAGCTCCCGACTAGCGGATACCTACGAGCAGTACTTC. Protein: CASSSRLADTYEQYF.

This chain joins TRBV5-1 and TRBJ2-1; D possibly corresponds to TRBD2 (5 bases). Trimming pared 0 bases from V and 0 bases from J, leaving 10 bases between. Germline V gene sequence: CDR1 SGHRS, CDR2 YFSETQ. There are 16 residues in the CDR3. The CDR3 reads CASSLVRGTSYNEQFF. CDR3 bases: TGCGCCAGCAGCTTGGTTCGGGGAACCTCCTACAATGAGCAGTTCTTC.

This clone has just a few counts. J is TRBJ2-7 and V is TRBV2; 12 nucleotides align to TRBD2. V shed 8 bases and J 3 bases; nucleotides not matched to a gene: 2. CDR3 length: 13 amino acids. Germline loops: CDR1 SNHLY, CDR2 FYNNEI. The CDR3 loop is CASRTSGVYEQYF. In nucleotides, the CDR3 is TGTGCCAGCCGGACTAGCGGGGTCTACGAGCAGTACTTC. Filled out from reference TRBV2 and TRBJ2-7, the complete variable domain reads EPEVTQTPSHQVTQMGQEVILRCVPISNHLYFYWYRQILGQKVEFLVSFYNNEISEKSEIFDDQFSVERPDGSNFTLKIRSTKLEDSAMYFCASRTSGVYEQYFGPGTRLTVT.

This chain joins TRBV6-6 and TRBJ1-6, with D unclear. This CDR3 spans 14 amino acids. Germline values: CDR1 MNHNY, CDR2 SVGAGI (reference sequence). Trimming shortened V by 5 bases and J by 8 bases, and 13 bases separated the two germline ends. CDR3: CASSPRLGDSPLHF. CDR3 sequence (DNA): TGTGCCAGCAGTCCCCGCTTGGGAGATTCACCCCTCCACTTT.

This CDR3 is CASSQVIGLLHF. As DNA, the CDR3 is TGTGCCAGCAGCCAAGTGATCGGTCTCCTCCACTTT. The chain carries TRBV14 and TRBJ1-6; no definite D call. In germline, CDR1 is SGHDN, CDR2 FVKESK. The CDR3 totals 12 residues. Deletions cut 1 base from V and 15 bases from J, with 10 bases between.